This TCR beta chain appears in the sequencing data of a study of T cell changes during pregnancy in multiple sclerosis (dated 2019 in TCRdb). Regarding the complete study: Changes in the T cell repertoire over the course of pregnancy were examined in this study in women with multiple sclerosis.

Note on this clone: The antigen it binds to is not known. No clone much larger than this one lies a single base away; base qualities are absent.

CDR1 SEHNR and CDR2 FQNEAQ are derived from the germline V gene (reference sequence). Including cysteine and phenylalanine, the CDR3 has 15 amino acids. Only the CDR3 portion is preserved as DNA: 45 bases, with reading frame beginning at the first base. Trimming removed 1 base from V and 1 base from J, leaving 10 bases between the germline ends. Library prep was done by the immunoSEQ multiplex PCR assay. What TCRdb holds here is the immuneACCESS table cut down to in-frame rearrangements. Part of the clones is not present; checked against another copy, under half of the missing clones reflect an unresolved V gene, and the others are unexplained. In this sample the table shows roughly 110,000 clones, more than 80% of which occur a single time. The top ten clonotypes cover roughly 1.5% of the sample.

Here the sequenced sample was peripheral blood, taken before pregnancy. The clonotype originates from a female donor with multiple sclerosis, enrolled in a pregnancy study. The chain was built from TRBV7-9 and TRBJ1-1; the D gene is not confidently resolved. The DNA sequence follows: TGTGCCAGCAGCTTAGGTAACCGAGAGAACACTGAAGCTTTCTTT. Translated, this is CASSLGNRENTEAFF. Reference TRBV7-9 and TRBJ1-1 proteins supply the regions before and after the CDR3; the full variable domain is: DTGVSQNPRHKITKRGQNVTFRCDPISEHNRLYWYRQTLGQGPEFLTYFQNEAQLEKSRLLSDRFSAERPKGSFSTLEIQRTEQGDSAMYLCASSLGNRENTEAFFGQGTRLTVV.